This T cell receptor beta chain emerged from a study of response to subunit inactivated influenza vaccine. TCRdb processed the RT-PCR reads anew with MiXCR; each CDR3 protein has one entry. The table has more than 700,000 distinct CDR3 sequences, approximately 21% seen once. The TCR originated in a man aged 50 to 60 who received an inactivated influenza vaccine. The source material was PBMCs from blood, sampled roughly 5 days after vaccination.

The CDR3 loop is CASGPYLTSGSPNEQFF. CDR3 DNA sequence: TGTGCCAGCGGGCCGTACCTTACTAGCGGGAGTCCCAATGAGCAGTTCTTC. This chain joins TRBV12-3 or TRBV12-4 and TRBJ2-1; 11 bases agree with TRBD2. Trimming cost V 8 bases and J 6 bases; bases outside gene matches: 15. The CDR3 is made up of 17 amino acids.